The clone carrying this T cell receptor (beta chain) has ten or more counts. Its cognate antigen is unknown. Then a second PCR, running about 6 to 12 cycles, was carried out with a sample-barcoded 5' primer and a J-beta primer mix. Through a template-switch adaptor with 12 random nucleotides, each cDNA molecule received a tag. TCRdb reanalysed the 5' RACE reads using MiXCR and keeps one entry per CDR3 protein. The sample holds 650,000 to 700,000 distinct CDR3 sequences; roughly 30% are singletons and the top ten take 15%. For every donor, a draw yielded ten milliliters of peripheral blood. These data originate in a study of blood T cells in healthy people across ages. General study results and limits: Any changes in expanded clonotypes were possibly confounded, as donor CMV status remained unknown. Older age coincided with a roughly linear decline in TCR beta diversity per million T cells.

With 6 bases clipped from V and 1 base from J, the junction kept 7 bases outside the gene matches. The CDR3 spans 15 residues. The TCR originated in a woman aged 80 or over in good health. The J gene is TRBJ2-3, the V gene TRBV12-3 or TRBV12-4; 7 nucleotides align to TRBD1. The sample comprised blood. DNA for the CDR3: TGTGCCAGCAGCCAGAGACAGGGTGGCACAGATACGCAGTATTTT. It yields the protein CASSQRQGGTDTQYF.